This is a list of T cell receptor beta chains from one sample in a study of OX40 agonist ivuxolimab in advanced cancers. The protocol was immunoSEQ multiplex PCR, while the TCRdb copy is restricted to in-frame clones and leaves out a portion. The table lists fewer than 65,000 clones, 88% of them singletons. Sample: CD4+ or CD8+ T cells sorted from blood, taken in a trial of the OX40 agonist ivuxolimab. These TCRs come from an adult with an advanced solid tumor such as melanoma, head and neck, liver or kidney cancer. Each CDR3 is given with its conserved first and last residue. Each record gives: V gene, J gene, D gene, clone size, CDR3 DNA, CDR3 protein. A D gene is named only where the DNA matches it firmly. The size entry is marked missing in some rows and otherwise reads once, few, many or a size class.

v_call: TRBV18; j_call: TRBJ1-1; d_call: .; clone_size: .; cdr3_nt: TGTGCCAGCTCAACTCGGGCGGGCACTGAAGCTTTCTTT; cdr3_aa: CASSTRAGTEAFF
v_call: TRBV7-2; j_call: TRBJ1-5; d_call: .; clone_size: .; cdr3_nt: TGTGCCAGCAGCCCGGACAGTTCTAGCAATCAGCCCCAGCATTTT; cdr3_aa: CASSPDSSSNQPQHF
v_call: TRBV27; j_call: TRBJ2-1; d_call: .; clone_size: once; cdr3_nt: TGTGCCAGCAGTAATATGCCTCAGGGGAACGAGCAGTTCTTC; cdr3_aa: CASSNMPQGNEQFF
v_call: TRBV20-1; j_call: TRBJ2-4; d_call: .; clone_size: .; cdr3_nt: TGCAGTGCTAGACCCGGTGACATTCAGTACTTC; cdr3_aa: CSARPGDIQYF
v_call: TRBV7-9; j_call: TRBJ2-5; d_call: .; clone_size: .; cdr3_nt: TGTGCCAGCAGCTTAGGGGGGTCGGTGCAGACCCAGTACTTC; cdr3_aa: CASSLGGSVQTQYF
v_call: TRBV23-1; j_call: TRBJ2-1; d_call: TRBD1; clone_size: .; cdr3_nt: TGCGCCAGCAGTCAAGACAGGGTTTGTGAGCAGTTCTTC; cdr3_aa: CASSQDRVCEQFF
v_call: TRBV18; j_call: TRBJ1-1; d_call: TRBD1; clone_size: .; cdr3_nt: TGTGCCAGCTCACCGAGACAGGGGTGGAACACTGAAGCTTTCTTT; cdr3_aa: CASSPRQGWNTEAFF
v_call: TRBV28; j_call: TRBJ1-2; d_call: .; clone_size: .; cdr3_nt: TGTGCCAGCAGCCCTTCCGGGACTCTCATTGGAGGCTACACCTTC; cdr3_aa: CASSPSGTLIGGYTF
v_call: TRBV27; j_call: TRBJ2-6; d_call: .; clone_size: .; cdr3_nt: TGTGCCAGCAGTTCCACGCAGCAGATGGGGGCCAACGTCCTGACTTTC; cdr3_aa: CASSSTQQMGANVLTF
v_call: TRBV27; j_call: TRBJ2-1; d_call: TRBD2; clone_size: .; cdr3_nt: TGTGCCAGCAGTTTCTATACTAGCGGGAGGAGTAATGAGCAGTTCTTC; cdr3_aa: CASSFYTSGRSNEQFF
v_call: TRBV5-1; j_call: TRBJ1-6; d_call: .; clone_size: .; cdr3_nt: TGCGCCAGCAGCCCCAAAGTTCGGAATAATTATTCACCCCTCCACTTT; cdr3_aa: CASSPKVRNNYSPLHF
v_call: TRBV7-2; j_call: TRBJ2-3; d_call: .; clone_size: .; cdr3_nt: TGTGCCAGCAGCCAGCCGGAACGTTCCCCAGATACGCAGTATTTT; cdr3_aa: CASSQPERSPDTQYF
v_call: TRBV6-1; j_call: TRBJ2-1; d_call: TRBD1; clone_size: .; cdr3_nt: TGTGCCAGCAGTGTGACAGGGGTCTACAATGAGCAGTTCTTC; cdr3_aa: CASSVTGVYNEQFF
v_call: TRBV5-6; j_call: TRBJ1-5; d_call: .; clone_size: .; cdr3_nt: TGTGCCAGCAGCCTAGGGAACGCGGGGCAGCCCCAGCATTTT; cdr3_aa: CASSLGNAGQPQHF
v_call: TRBV4-2; j_call: TRBJ2-1; d_call: TRBD2; clone_size: .; cdr3_nt: TGTGCCAGCAGCCAGGCATTAGCGGGGTATTACAATGAGCAGTTCTTC; cdr3_aa: CASSQALAGYYNEQFF
v_call: TRBV5-1; j_call: TRBJ1-1; d_call: TRBD1; clone_size: .; cdr3_nt: TGCGCCAGCAGGCGTCCCGGGACAGGGGGTTCCACTGAAGCTTTCTTT; cdr3_aa: CASRRPGTGGSTEAFF
v_call: TRBV9; j_call: TRBJ2-7; d_call: TRBD1; clone_size: .; cdr3_nt: TGTGCCAGCAGCCCATGGACAGGGAAGAGCGAGCAGTACTTC; cdr3_aa: CASSPWTGKSEQYF
v_call: TRBV5-1; j_call: TRBJ1-4; d_call: TRBD1; clone_size: .; cdr3_nt: TGCGCCAGCAGCTTGCTCAGGGGGCCTAATGAAAAACTGTTTTTT; cdr3_aa: CASSLLRGPNEKLFF
v_call: TRBV7-9; j_call: TRBJ2-7; d_call: .; clone_size: .; cdr3_nt: TGTGCCAGCAGCTCTAGGGGGAATTGGTACGAGCAGTACTTC; cdr3_aa: CASSSRGNWYEQYF
v_call: TRBV28; j_call: TRBJ1-1; d_call: TRBD1; clone_size: .; cdr3_nt: TGTGCCAGCAGTTTAATCGGACAGGGCATCGGACCTAGGCAGGCTTTCTTT; cdr3_aa: CASSLIGQGIGPRQAFF
v_call: TRBV5-1; j_call: TRBJ1-2; d_call: .; clone_size: .; cdr3_nt: TGCGCCAGCAGCTTGACCAAGAGGGAAGGCTACACCTTC; cdr3_aa: CASSLTKREGYTF
v_call: TRBV6-1; j_call: TRBJ1-1; d_call: .; clone_size: few; cdr3_nt: TGTGCCAGCAGACCTCAGGGGAACACTGAAGCTTTCTTT; cdr3_aa: CASRPQGNTEAFF
v_call: TRBV7-9; j_call: TRBJ2-5; d_call: TRBD1; clone_size: .; cdr3_nt: TGTGCCAGCAGCTTAGAGGGGTTAGTCTCCGGGACAGACCAAGAGACCCAGTACTTC; cdr3_aa: CASSLEGLVSGTDQETQYF
v_call: TRBV19; j_call: TRBJ1-1; d_call: .; clone_size: .; cdr3_nt: TGTGCCAGTAAGTTACGGGACACCCTGAACACTGAAGCTTTCTTT; cdr3_aa: CASKLRDTLNTEAFF
v_call: TRBV28; j_call: TRBJ2-1; d_call: TRBD1; clone_size: .; cdr3_nt: TGTGCCAGCAGTCCCACGGGACAGGGGGCCTACAATGAGCAGTTCTTC; cdr3_aa: CASSPTGQGAYNEQFF
v_call: TRBV5-1; j_call: TRBJ1-4; d_call: .; clone_size: few; cdr3_nt: TGCGCCAGCAGCCCGGGACCGACTAATGAAAAACTGTTTTTT; cdr3_aa: CASSPGPTNEKLFF
v_call: TRBV19; j_call: TRBJ2-5; d_call: TRBD1; clone_size: .; cdr3_nt: TGTGCCAGTAGTATAGTTTCGGCAGGGGGTCAGAAGACCCAGTACTTC; cdr3_aa: CASSIVSAGGQKTQYF
v_call: TRBV11-3; j_call: TRBJ2-5; d_call: TRBD1; clone_size: .; cdr3_nt: TGTGCCAGCAGCTTAGGGGGGACAGGGGGCCGGGAGACCCAGTACTTC; cdr3_aa: CASSLGGTGGRETQYF
v_call: TRBV5-1; j_call: TRBJ2-1; d_call: TRBD2; clone_size: .; cdr3_nt: TGCGCCAGCAGCTTATCGAGCGGGAGGAATGAGCAGTTCTTC; cdr3_aa: CASSLSSGRNEQFF
v_call: TRBV25-1; j_call: TRBJ2-1; d_call: .; clone_size: .; cdr3_nt: TGTGCCAGCAGTGGGACAGAGTCTGAGGGCTTCTACTACAATGAGCAGTTCTTC; cdr3_aa: CASSGTESEGFYYNEQFF
v_call: TRBV15; j_call: TRBJ2-1; d_call: .; clone_size: .; cdr3_nt: TGTGCCACCACTGACCGGAGGGGGTCGGATGAGCAGTTCTTC; cdr3_aa: CATTDRRGSDEQFF
v_call: TRBV29-1; j_call: TRBJ2-2; d_call: TRBD1; clone_size: .; cdr3_nt: TGCAGCGTGGGGACAGGAGCTGGCGGAGAGCTGTTTTTT; cdr3_aa: CSVGTGAGGELFF
v_call: TRBV7-3; j_call: TRBJ1-1; d_call: .; clone_size: .; cdr3_nt: TGTGCCAGCAGCTGGCAGGGTAACACTGAAGCTTTCTTT; cdr3_aa: CASSWQGNTEAFF
v_call: TRBV6-6; j_call: TRBJ1-5; d_call: TRBD1; clone_size: .; cdr3_nt: TGTGCCAGCAGGTACCGACAGGGGAGCAATCAGCCCCAGCATTTT; cdr3_aa: CASRYRQGSNQPQHF
v_call: TRBV10-1; j_call: TRBJ1-1; d_call: .; clone_size: .; cdr3_nt: TGCGCCAGCAGTGAGTCCCAGACCACTGAAGCTTTCTTT; cdr3_aa: CASSESQTTEAFF
v_call: TRBV29-1; j_call: TRBJ2-5; d_call: .; clone_size: .; cdr3_nt: TGCAGCTCTAGCGCTAGCGACGTGGCCCAGTACTTC; cdr3_aa: CSSSASDVAQYF
v_call: TRBV19; j_call: TRBJ2-1; d_call: .; clone_size: .; cdr3_nt: TGTGCCAGTAGTGGGGGTTGGGGGTACAATGAGCAGTTCTTC; cdr3_aa: CASSGGWGYNEQFF
v_call: TRBV10-3; j_call: TRBJ1-4; d_call: TRBD1; clone_size: .; cdr3_nt: TGTGCCATCAGTGAGGGAAACAGGGGAAGGGAAAAACTGTTTTTT; cdr3_aa: CAISEGNRGREKLFF
v_call: TRBV19; j_call: TRBJ2-7; d_call: .; clone_size: .; cdr3_nt: TGTGCCAGTAGTACCGACGGGGCAGGGGGGGCGGACGAGCAGTACTTC; cdr3_aa: CASSTDGAGGADEQYF
v_call: TRBV28; j_call: TRBJ1-1; d_call: .; clone_size: .; cdr3_nt: TGTGCCAGCAATCCCATGCGGGGGAACACTGAAGCTTTCTTT; cdr3_aa: CASNPMRGNTEAFF
v_call: TRBV6-1; j_call: TRBJ2-3; d_call: TRBD2; clone_size: .; cdr3_nt: TGTGCCAGCAGAAGGACTAGCGGGAGCACAGATACGCAGTATTTT; cdr3_aa: CASRRTSGSTDTQYF